Each of the 20 T cell receptor beta chains below was sequenced from the same sample in a study of cytomegalovirus exposure and HLA in healthy donors (dated by TCRdb to the late 2010s). Libraries were prepared through the immunoSEQ multiplex PCR assay. A mixture of 60 forward primers for TCR Vbeta segments and 13 reverse primers for TCR Jbeta segments was used in the multiplex PCR. The immuneACCESS repertoire file appears here via TCRdb, limited to in-frame rearrangements. These files lack a portion of the clones; in checked studies, under half of the deficit traces to unresolved V genes, and the cause of the others is not known. The sample profile shows about 37,000 clones; almost 70% of them were found once. The ten largest clones add up to roughly 3.9% of the sample. Sequencing was carried out using PBMCs. These receptors were collected from a man aged 40-50 years in good health and CMV-seronegative.

The rearrangement uses TRBV28 and TRBJ1-2; a weak D match, TRBD1 (5 bases). Germline assignment: CDR1 MDHEN and CDR2 SYDVKM. Trimming left V 2 bases short and J 5 bases short, with 9 bases between. This CDR3 is built from 13 residues. CDR3 sequence (DNA): TGTGCCAGCAGTTTACTAGGGGAATATGGCTACACCTTC. Protein sequence: CASSLLGEYGYTF.

The table lists this clone with a count of one. In DNA form, the CDR3 reads TGTGCCAGCAGCTTGACAGGGAAGAACACTGAAGCTTTCTTT. This codes for CASSLTGKNTEAFF. This chain joins TRBV7-9 and TRBJ1-1, with 7 bases identical to TRBD1. The CDR3 runs 14 residues. J was trimmed by 1 base and V by 3 bases; bases with no gene match: 2. CDR1 and CDR2 (germline): SEHNR, FQNEAQ (reference sequence).

This CDR3 reads CASSVGQGAYEQYF. The CDR3 nucleotides are TGTGCCAGCAGCGTAGGGCAGGGGGCTTACGAGCAGTACTTC. The chain has TRBV9 and TRBJ2-7; 8 bases align to TRBD1. Trimming at V came to 0 bases and at J to 4 bases, leaving 3 bases not matched to a gene. CDR3 length equals 14 residues. Germline values: CDR1 SGDLS, CDR2 YYNGEE.

In nucleotides, the CDR3 is TGTGCCAGCAGTGAGGGGGGGCCCGCAGATACGCAGTATTTT. This encodes CASSEGGPADTQYF. This sequence joins TRBV6-4 and TRBJ2-3; D is possibly TRBD2 (7 bases). CDR3 length: 14 residues. CDR1 and CDR2 (germline): MRHNA, SNTAGT. With 3 bases removed from V and 4 bases from J, the gap between germline ends came to 11 bases.

This clone was seen a handful of times. The rearrangement links TRBV11-2 to TRBJ2-7; TRBD1 agrees at 8 bases. Germline loops: CDR1 SGHAT, CDR2 FQNNGV. This CDR3 is 16 amino acids long. Germline trimming cut 4 bases from V and 7 bases from J; bases unmatched to any gene: 15. DNA for the CDR3: TGTGCCAGCAGCTACAACCGGGACAGGAGTCGTGGGGAGCAGTACTTC. Translated, it gives CASSYNRDRSRGEQYF.

CDR3 loop: CATTGTGEISYEQYF. CDR3 nucleotide sequence: TGTGCCACCACTGGGACAGGCGAAATCTCCTACGAGCAGTACTTC. The genes are TRBV28 and TRBJ2-7; 8 nucleotides agree with TRBD1. Germline V gives CDR1 MDHEN, CDR2 SYDVKM. V was clipped by 10 bases and J by 0 bases; unmatched bases: 11. This CDR3 is built from 15 residues.

The chain uses TRBV7-2 and TRBJ1-4; 9 bases fit TRBD1. This CDR3 region has 16 residues. V was pared by 2 bases and J by 8 bases, with 9 bases of the junction left unmatched. Germline V gene data show CDR1 as SGHTA and CDR2 as FQGNSA. This CDR3 is CASSLFPGQGGEKLFF. The CDR3 region has the DNA TGTGCCAGCAGCTTATTCCCGGGACAGGGAGGCGAAAAACTGTTTTTT.

The chain has TRBV6-5 and TRBJ1-2, with 10 bases that match TRBD1. This CDR3 is built from 13 residues. Germline CDR1 and CDR2: MNHEY and SVGAGI. The V and J ends lost 6 bases and 8 bases, in that order; junction bases with no gene match: 6. CDR3 DNA sequence: TGTGCCAGCAGACGACAGGGGGCGGGAGGCTACACCTTC. This translates into CASRRQGAGGYTF.

Here the CDR3 DNA reads TGCGCCAGCAGCCCCGGGACTAGCGGGGGGGGGCGAGAGACCCAGTACTTC. Protein product: CASSPGTSGGGRETQYF. The V call is TRBV4-1, the J call TRBJ2-5; 16 nucleotides match TRBD2. The V gene's germline CDR1 is MGHRA and CDR2 YSYEKL. This CDR3 is built from 17 residues. V lost 4 bases, J lost 4 bases, and 6 bases stayed unmatched.

In regard to this clone: Its ends do not fully match the called genes, so a read error is possible. The V and J genes are TRBV19 and TRBJ1-1, with 9 positions matching TRBD1. This CDR3 is built from 14 residues. The germline gives CDR1 LNHDA, CDR2 SQIVND (reference sequence). The CDR3 DNA sequence: TGCGCCAGTAGTATCGGGACAGGGCGTAGTGAAGCTTTCTTT. Translating it yields CASSIGTGRSEAFF. Full variable domain (remainder filled in from reference TRBV19 and TRBJ1-1): DGGITQSPKYLFRKEGQNVTLSCEQNLNHDAMYWYRQDPGQGLRLIYYSQIVNDFQKGDIAEGYSVSREKKESFPLTVTSAQKNPTAFYLCASSIGTGRSEAFFGQGTRLTVV.

In this sample, this clone turned up a few times. The chain links TRBV4-3 to TRBJ1-4; 7 nucleotides agree with TRBD1. The germline V gene has CDR1 LGHNA and CDR2 YSLEER. There are 15 residues in the CDR3. The J segment lost 7 bases and the V segment lost 1 base, leaving 6 bases of the junction unmatched. CDR3 amino acids: CASSQGLTGSEKLFF. The CDR3 nucleotides are TGCGCCAGCAGCCAAGGGTTGACAGGGAGTGAAAAACTGTTTTTT.

This clone is large by share. V and J are TRBV9 and TRBJ1-1, with D perhaps TRBD1 (6 bases). The V and J ends lost 0 bases and 0 bases respectively, with 15 bases between them. The CDR3 extends over 17 amino acids. CDR1 SGDLS and CDR2 YYNGEE come from the germline V gene. CDR3 sequence (DNA): TGTGCCAGCAGCGTAGGGCCAGGGGAGTACATGAACACTGAAGCTTTCTTT. Translated: CASSVGPGEYMNTEAFF.

This clone was found a few times. This chain links TRBV2 with TRBJ1-6; D uncertain. The CDR3 is 14 residues long. Germline CDR1 and CDR2: SNHLY and FYNNEI. V lost 1 base and J lost 4, with 5 bases in between. As DNA, the CDR3 is TGTGCCAGCAGTGAAGGGACTTATAATTCACCCCTCCACTTT. Residues: CASSEGTYNSPLHF.

This clone has just a few counts. This chain joins TRBV27 and TRBJ2-7, with D perhaps TRBD2 (5 bases). Trimming pared 6 bases from V and 7 bases from J, leaving 13 bases between. CDR1 MNHEY and CDR2 SMNVEV come from the germline V gene (reference sequence). The CDR3 is made up of 12 amino acids. The CDR3 DNA is TGTGCCAGCAGCCTCCGACCGGGGGAGCAGTACTTC. Translated, it gives CASSLRPGEQYF.

This chain uses TRBV28 with TRBJ2-1; unclear D gene. Trimming removed 2 bases at V and 0 bases at J, with 8 bases between. The CDR3 runs 15 residues. Germline CDR1 MDHEN, CDR2 SYDVKM. DNA for the CDR3: TGTGCCAGCAGTTTACCCTCGAGCTCCTACAATGAGCAGTTCTTC. Translated: CASSLPSSSYNEQFF.

On this clone itself: The junction does not match germline at one end; this may be a read error. The chain combines TRBV15 with TRBJ2-7; 7 nucleotides agree with TRBD2. This CDR3 comprises 14 residues. Looked up from germline, CDR1 is LNHNV and CDR2 is YYDKDF (reference sequence). As DNA, the CDR3 is TGTGTCACCAGCAGGGCTAGCGGAACCTACGAGCAGTACTTC. It is translated as CVTSRASGTYEQYF.

The CDR3 coding sequence is TGTGCCAGCAGCGTAGTACTCGGGGAGCTGTTTTTT. Protein: CASSVVLGELFF. This chain connects TRBV9 to TRBJ2-2; D unresolved. The CDR3 runs to 12 residues. The ends were cut back, 0 bases at V and 7 bases at J, with 4 bases in the middle. Germline V gene sequence: CDR1 SGDLS, CDR2 YYNGEE.

The gene calls are TRBV6-1 and TRBJ1-2; D is perhaps TRBD1 (5 bases). Germline CDR1 reads MNHNS; CDR2 reads SASEGT. Trimming took 4 bases from V and 8 from J, leaving 20 bases between them. This CDR3 region has 15 residues. CDR3: CASSAAIEVGGGYTF. The CDR3 DNA reads TGTGCCAGCAGTGCGGCTATTGAGGTGGGGGGAGGCTACACCTTC.

The V call is TRBV6-5, the J call TRBJ1-2; D gene uncertain. Germline V gene lookup returns CDR1 MNHEY and CDR2 SVGAGI. The CDR3 contains 13 residues. V was trimmed by 6 bases and J by 2 bases, leaving 10 bases between them. The CDR3 bases are TGTGCCAGCAGCCGCCTAGTCAACTATGGCTACACCTTC. This gives the protein CASSRLVNYGYTF.

The CDR3: CATSRGEGRNEQFF. Here the CDR3 DNA reads TGTGCCACTTCCCGGGGGGAGGGAAGGAATGAGCAGTTCTTC. The chain uses TRBV6-5 and TRBJ2-1; TRBD2 matches 7 bases. Germline lookup yields CDR1 MNHEY and CDR2 SVGAGI. This CDR3 region has 14 residues. J was trimmed by 7 bases and V by 10 bases; bases with no gene match: 13.